This T cell receptor beta chain was profiled in a study of cytomegalovirus exposure and HLA in healthy donors. PCR amplification relied on 60 Vbeta primers (plus 13 Jbeta primers). The data were produced by immunoSEQ multiplex PCR, yet TCRdb's version contains in-frame clones alone and is incomplete. This table has 160,000 or so clones, roughly four fifths appearing once. The germline CDR1 and CDR2 sequences are LGHNA and YNFKEQ. There are 14 residues in the CDR3. The V end lost 0 bases, the J end lost 3 bases, and 8 bases lay between the germline ends. V and J are TRBV4-2 and TRBJ1-1, with TRBD1 as a possible D gene (5 bases). The source is a man aged 45-60 years in good health and CMV-seropositive. Sequencing was performed on PBMCs. The CDR3 region has the DNA TGTGCCAGCAGCCAAGATCAGGGATACACTGAAGCTTTCTTT. Translated: CASSQDQGYTEAFF.